A single sample gave rise to the 9 T cell receptor beta chains below, sequenced in a study of CD8 T cells in ankylosing spondylitis. TCRdb analysed the 5' RACE reads with MiXCR anew, one entry per CDR3 protein. The sample has under 250,000 distinct CDR3 sequences; about 7% are singletons. Findings of the study overall: It appeared that ankylosing spondylitis blood was characterized by a TCR beta motif of several highly homologous variants.

These TCRs are of unknown antigen specificity. The sample comprised blood, either unsorted or a sorted T cell fraction (not recorded which). The receptors were gathered from a male donor with ankylosing spondylitis.

This clonotype was seen at least ten times. In nucleotides, the CDR3 is TGTGCCAGCAGCCAAGACGGCGAAACCGAGCAGTACTTC. It translates to CASSQDGETEQYF. The rearrangement uses TRBV4-2 and TRBJ2-7; D is unresolved. The germline V gene has CDR1 LGHNA and CDR2 YNFKEQ. The V end lost 0 bases, the J end lost 6 bases, and 9 bases lay between the germline ends. The CDR3 loop spans 13 amino acids.

In its sample, this clonotype was seen many times. This chain joins TRBV20-1 and TRBJ2-7; tentative D call: TRBD2 (6 bases). Trimming pared 5 bases from V and 5 bases from J, leaving 16 bases between. The length of the CDR3 is 13 residues. The germline CDR1 and CDR2 sequences are DFQATT and SNEGSKA (reference sequence). CDR3 in amino acids: CSASSGGPDEQYF. CDR3 DNA sequence: TGCAGTGCTTCATCTGGAGGGCCAGACGAGCAGTACTTC.

The chain has TRBV10-2 and TRBJ1-1, with TRBD1 as a possible D gene (5 bases). Trimming took 8 bases from V and 1 from J, leaving 11 bases between them. The CDR3 totals 13 residues. From germline, CDR1 is WSHSY and CDR2 SAAADI. CDR3 coding DNA: TGCGCCAGCGCCGGGACGGAGAACACTGAAGCTTTCTTT. This gives the protein CASAGTENTEAFF.

This clonotype was observed at least ten times. The rearrangement joins TRBV24-1 to TRBJ2-5; 7 nucleotides match TRBD1. The CDR3 contains 19 residues. The V gene end was trimmed by 3 bases and the J gene end by 4 bases; junction bases not matched to a gene: 19. From germline, CDR1 is KGHDR and CDR2 SFDVKD. The CDR3 is CATSDPHPEATGNPETQYF. The CDR3 bases are TGTGCCACCAGTGATCCCCACCCCGAGGCGACAGGGAATCCAGAGACCCAGTACTTC.

The sample holds a few counts of this clonotype. CDR3 sequence reads: CASSSGGEQFF. DNA for the CDR3: TGTGCCAGCAGCTCAGGGGGTGAGCAGTTCTTC. The chain recombines TRBV7-9 with TRBJ2-1; TRBD1 agrees at 7 bases. CDR3 length: 11 residues. Unmatched junction bases numbered 0, after V lost 4 bases and J lost 9 bases. Germline CDR1 and CDR2: SEHNR and FQNEAQ (reference sequence).

This clonotype appeared a few times. CDR3 sequence: CASSSYREGETQYF. In nucleotides, the CDR3 is TGTGCCAGCAGCTCCTACAGGGAGGGAGAGACCCAGTACTTC. This sequence joins TRBV6-2 or TRBV6-3 and TRBJ2-5, with a weak D call TRBD2 (7 bases). V lost 6 bases to trimming and J lost 4 bases, with 15 bases between them. The CDR3 is made up of 14 amino acids. Germline values: CDR1 MNHEY, CDR2 SVGEGT.

There are many counts of this clonotype. The chain has TRBV27 and TRBJ2-3; no clear D gene. The CDR3 consists of 12 residues. V was pared by 7 bases and J by 4 bases, with 9 bases between. In germline, CDR1 is MNHEY, CDR2 SMNVEV (reference sequence). CDR3 nucleotides: TGTGCCAGCACCGGCCCCGCAGATACGCAGTATTTT. Translating gives CASTGPADTQYF.

This clonotype was seen many times. The chain joins TRBV7-9 to TRBJ2-3; TRBD2 aligns across 8 bases. This CDR3 contains 15 residues. The germline CDR1 and CDR2 sequences are SEHNR and FQNEAQ (reference sequence). The trim removed 3 bases at V and 4 bases at J, leaving 6 bases unmatched. The CDR3 spells CASSFRPGGPDTQYF. The CDR3 DNA reads as TGTGCCAGCAGCTTCCGTCCGGGGGGGCCAGATACGCAGTATTTT.

This clonotype was found a few times. The rearrangement links TRBV11-1 to TRBJ2-7; D not certain. The germline V and J ends were trimmed by 4 bases and 0 bases, with 7 bases remaining between them. The CDR3 loop spans 13 amino acids. Germline V gene data show CDR1 as SGHAT and CDR2 as FQDESV (reference sequence). CDR3 sequence (DNA): TGTGCCAGCAGCTCGAAGATCTCCTACGAGCAGTACTTC. Translated: CASSSKISYEQYF.